This T cell receptor (beta chain) was sequenced during a study of OX40 agonist ivuxolimab in advanced cancers. V lost 4 bases, J lost 5 bases, and 7 bases stayed unmatched. This CDR3 has 14 amino acids. Germline lookup yields CDR1 MNHEY and CDR2 SVGAGI. Sequencing used immunoSEQ multiplex PCR; TCRdb keeps in-frame clones, though not all of them. Here the sample spans roughly 46,000 clones, approximately 80% being singletons. This clone has a single count. Here the sequenced sample was CD4+ or CD8+ T cells sorted from blood, taken in a trial of the OX40 agonist ivuxolimab. V gene TRBV6-5 combines with J gene TRBJ1-1, with 7 bases fitting TRBD1. The sequence was collected from an adult with an advanced solid tumor such as melanoma, head and neck, liver or kidney cancer. The CDR3 loop reads CASSFQRQGTEAFF. CDR3 sequence (DNA): TGTGCCAGCAGTTTCCAAAGACAGGGTACTGAAGCTTTCTTT.